The clone carrying this T cell receptor (beta chain) was seen a handful of times. Its antigen remains unknown. The junction had 6 bases not matched to a gene; V was cut back by 1 base and J by 4 bases. The germline CDR1 and CDR2 sequences are SGHAT and FQNNGV. The CDR3 length is 18 residues. This specimen belongs to a study of T cell responses to AZD1222 COVID-19 vaccine. Study in general: Investigators merged groups given second doses at roughly 4 or roughly 12 weeks. Whole-study results and caveats: Possibly, clonal diversity was underestimated; donors were largely white British and included more females. Targets within unmutated variant regions were reportedly found for nearly half of spike-specific TCRs. At 160-218 and 743-854, vaccine-associated CD4 TCRs were dominant, and they spanned spike.

The assay was immunoSEQ multiplex PCR, and TCRdb's table has in-frame clones only and misses some. The sample lists over 100,000 clones, about 90% occurring once. This chain joins TRBV11-2 and TRBJ2-1; 14 positions agree with TRBD2. The sequence came from an adult in good health. The source material was peripheral blood, sampled on day 0 of AZD1222 vaccination. CDR3 nucleotides: TGTGCCAGCAGCTTAGGACTAGCGGGAGGGGTGGGATACAATGAGCAGTTCTTC. This translates into CASSLGLAGGVGYNEQFF.